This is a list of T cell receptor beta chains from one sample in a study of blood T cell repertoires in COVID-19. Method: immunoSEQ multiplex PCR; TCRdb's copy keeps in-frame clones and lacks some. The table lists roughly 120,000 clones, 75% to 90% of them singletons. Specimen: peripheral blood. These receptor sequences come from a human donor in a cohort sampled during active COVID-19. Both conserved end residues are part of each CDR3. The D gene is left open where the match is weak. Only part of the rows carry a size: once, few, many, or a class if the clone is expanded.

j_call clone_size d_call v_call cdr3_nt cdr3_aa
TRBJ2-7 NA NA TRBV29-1 TGCAGCGTTGGCCGGGTCGGAACCTACGAGCAGTACTTC CSVGRVGTYEQYF
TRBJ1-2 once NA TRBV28 TGTGCCAGCACCCCTTTTGAGGGTGGCTACACCTTC CASTPFEGGYTF
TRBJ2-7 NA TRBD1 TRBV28 TGTGCCAGCAGTTGGGACAGGGTCGGATCCTACGAGCAGTACTTC CASSWDRVGSYEQYF
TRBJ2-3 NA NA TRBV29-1 TGCAGCGTTGAGCGGCTAGAAACGCAGTATTTT CSVERLETQYF
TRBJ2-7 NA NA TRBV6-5 TGTGCCAGCAGTTACGGAGTTTACTACGAGCAGTACTTC CASSYGVYYEQYF
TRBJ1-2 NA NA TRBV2 TGTGCCAGCAGTGATCGGGAGAACTATGGCTACACCTTC CASSDRENYGYTF
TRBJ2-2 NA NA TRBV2 TGTGCCAGCAGGGTTTGGGGCCTTGAGACCGGGGAGCTGTTTTTT CASRVWGLETGELFF
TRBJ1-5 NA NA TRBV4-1 TGCGCCAGCAGCCAATCCAGTTCCCAGCCCCAGCATTTT CASSQSSSQPQHF
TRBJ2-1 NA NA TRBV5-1 TGCGCCAGCAGCAATTATGCTAGTCGCAATGAGCAGTTCTTC CASSNYASRNEQFF
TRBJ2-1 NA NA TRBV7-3 TGTGCCAGCAGCTCCGACAAGAGCTCCTACAATGAGCAGTTCTTC CASSSDKSSYNEQFF
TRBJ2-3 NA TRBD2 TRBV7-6 TGTGCCTGCGTGAGACTAGCGGGAGGGAGCCTTAGCACAGATACGCAGTATTTT CACVRLAGGSLSTDTQYF
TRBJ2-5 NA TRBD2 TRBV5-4 TGTGCCAGCAGCTTTACTAGCGGTGTGGAGACCCAGTACTTC CASSFTSGVETQYF
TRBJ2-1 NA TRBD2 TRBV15 TGTGCCACCAGCAGAGTTACTAGCGGGAGAGGAGAGCAGTTCTTC CATSRVTSGRGEQFF
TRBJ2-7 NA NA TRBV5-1 TGCGCCAGCAGCTTGTTTCCGGGTGCCGTCTCGCGGGAGCAGTACTTC CASSLFPGAVSREQYF
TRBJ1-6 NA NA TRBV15 TGTGCCACCAGCAGTCTCCTGAGGGATTCACCCCTCCACTTT CATSSLLRDSPLHF